This T cell receptor beta chain was captured by sequencing in a study of blood T cells in healthy people across ages. The use of a sample-barcoded 5' primer and a J-beta primer mix characterized a second PCR of roughly 7 to 11 cycles. TCRdb reanalysed the 5' RACE reads using MiXCR and keeps one entry per CDR3 protein. Of 700,000 to 1,000,000 distinct CDR3 sequences listed, 40% to 50% are singletons. Per sample, no less than 5 micrograms of total RNA were extracted. General observations from the study: Versus aged donors, long-lived donors had higher diversity and more naive CD4+ cells.

This clonotype has more than one count but fewer than ten. The antigen is unknown. This sequence originates from a man between 60 and 75 years old in good health. The sequenced material came from blood.

The CDR3 spells CASKRYTEAFF. The CDR3 DNA reads TGTGCCAGCAAGAGATACACTGAAGCTTTCTTT. The rearrangement joins TRBV2 to TRBJ1-1; D not resolved. The V end lost 7 bases, the J end lost 3 bases, and 6 bases lay between the germline ends. CDR1 and CDR2 from the germline V gene are SNHLY and FYNNEI. There are 11 residues in the CDR3. Full variable domain (remainder filled in from reference TRBV2 and TRBJ1-1): EPEVTQTPSHQVTQMGQEVILRCVPISNHLYFYWYRQILGQKVEFLVSFYNNEISEKSEIFDDQFSVERPDGSNFTLKIRSTKLEDSAMYFCASKRYTEAFFGQGTRLTVV.